Shown below are 18 T cell receptor beta chains from a single sample sequenced in a study of blood T cell repertoires in COVID-19 (dated by TCRdb to 2019 to 2021). The receptor library was made with the immunoSEQ multiplex PCR assay. In its TCRdb copy, this immuneACCESS table keeps in-frame sequences only and misses some clones. Where compared with another copy, unresolved V genes explain less than half of these, and the others have no known cause. The sample table lists roughly 100,000 clones, 70% to 85% of them with a count of one. The biggest ten clones account for around 7% of the sample. Sample: peripheral blood. The origin of the receptors is an older man with acute or convalescent COVID-19.

The CDR3 sequence is CASSPGVYGYTF. CDR3 nucleotides: TGTGCCAGCAGCCCCGGGGTCTATGGCTACACCTTC. The rearrangement links TRBV6-5 to TRBJ1-2; D unresolved. The CDR3 has 12 amino acids. From germline, CDR1 is MNHEY and CDR2 SVGAGI. V lost 6 bases, J lost 4 bases, and 9 bases lay in between.

This chain connects TRBV6-6 to TRBJ1-2, with TRBD1 identical over 7 bases. V gave up 8 bases and J gave up 2 bases; unmatched junction bases: 11. The CDR3 extends over 15 amino acids. Per germline, CDR1 MNHNY and CDR2 SVGAGI (reference sequence). The CDR3 DNA follows: TGTGCCAGCCGCGACAGGGATGGGGGCAACTATGGCTACACCTTC. It encodes CASRDRDGGNYGYTF.

The CDR3 protein is CASSAGQSYEQYV. The CDR3 region has the DNA TGTGCCAGCAGCGCCGGACAGTCCTACGAGCAGTACGTC. The chain has TRBV7-8 and TRBJ2-7, with a tentative D call TRBD1 (6 bases). CDR1 SGHVS and CDR2 FQNEAQ come from the germline V gene. The CDR3 consists of 13 residues. V was clipped by 5 bases and J by 1 base, with 9 bases between them.

This clone was observed once. V usage is TRBV5-4 and J usage is TRBJ1-2; 8 nucleotides align to TRBD1. The junction had 6 bases not matched to a gene; V was cut back by 4 bases and J by 7 bases. CDR1 SGHNT and CDR2 YYREEE come from the germline V gene (reference sequence). CDR3 length: 13 amino acids. Here the CDR3 reads CASSPSGGAGYTF. CDR3 nucleotide sequence: TGTGCCAGCAGCCCGTCAGGGGGCGCTGGCTACACCTTC.

The chain employs TRBV28 and TRBJ1-1; 9 bases align to TRBD1. V lost 3 bases, J lost 1 base, and 12 bases stayed unmatched. The length of the CDR3 is 18 residues. Germline-derived CDR1 and CDR2 are MDHEN and SYDVKM. The CDR3 spells CASSLPPSHRGPNTEAFF. CDR3 DNA: TGTGCCAGCAGTTTGCCCCCGTCTCACAGGGGGCCGAACACTGAAGCTTTCTTT. The full variable domain, completed using reference TRBV28 and TRBJ1-1, is DVKVTQSSRYLVKRTGEKVFLECVQDMDHENMFWYRQDPGLGLRLIYFSYDVKMKEKGDIPEGYSVSREKKERFSLILESASTNQTSMYLCASSLPPSHRGPNTEAFFGQGTRLTVV.

V and J are TRBV7-9 and TRBJ1-5; D uncertain. Germline lookup yields CDR1 SEHNR and CDR2 FQNEAQ (reference sequence). V was cut by 5 bases and J by 0 bases, with 8 bases left in between. This CDR3 is built from 14 residues. The CDR3 nucleotides are TGTGCCAGCAGCCCGGGGTTTAGCAATCAGCCCCAGCATTTT. The encoded protein is CASSPGFSNQPQHF.

This chain uses TRBV3-1 (or the pseudogene TRBV3-2) with TRBJ2-1; the match to TRBD1 covers 7 bases. The CDR3 runs 13 residues. The germline V gene encodes CDR1 LGHDT and CDR2 YNNKEL (reference sequence). V trimming: 9 bases; J trimming: 6 bases; junction bases outside the gene matches: 8. The CDR3 DNA is TGTGCCAGTACAATGGGACAGATCAATGAGCAGTTCTTC. Its protein is CASTMGQINEQFF.

The chain carries TRBV5-1 and TRBJ1-4, with 7 bases identical to TRBD1. The CDR3 loop spans 13 amino acids. The V and J ends lost 4 bases and 8 bases, in that order; junction bases with no gene match: 5. The germline V gene encodes CDR1 SGHRS and CDR2 YFSETQ. The CDR3 bases are TGCGCCAGCAGCCTCGGACAGGCGGAAAAACTGTTTTTT. Translating gives CASSLGQAEKLFF.

The V call is TRBV19, the J call TRBJ1-1; tentative D call: TRBD1 (6 bases). V was trimmed by 3 bases and J by 6 bases, leaving 11 bases between them. This CDR3 region has 13 residues. Germline V lookup: CDR1 LNHDA, CDR2 SQIVND (reference sequence). The CDR3 loop reads CASSIMKGAEAFF. CDR3 coding DNA: TGTGCCAGTAGTATTATGAAGGGGGCTGAAGCTTTCTTT.

The chain combines TRBV10-1 with TRBJ2-5; 7 bases align to TRBD2. Trimming took 5 bases from V and 3 from J; bases not matched to a gene: 3. CDR3 length equals 13 residues. CDR1 is WNHNN and CDR2 is SYGVQD in the germline V gene (reference sequence). For the CDR3, the DNA is TGCGCCAGCAGTCCCGGACTAGAAGAGACCCAGTACTTC. Protein sequence: CASSPGLEETQYF.

V gene TRBV2 combines with J gene TRBJ1-5; 10 nucleotides match TRBD1. J lost 5 bases, V lost 5 bases, and 3 bases had no gene match. Germline V gene sequence: CDR1 SNHLY, CDR2 FYNNEI. This CDR3 region has 14 residues. CDR3 amino acids: CASSWDRGDQPQHF. CDR3 DNA sequence: TGTGCCAGCAGTTGGGACAGGGGTGATCAGCCCCAGCATTTT. The full variable domain, with the rest looked up from reference TRBV2 and TRBJ1-5, is EPEVTQTPSHQVTQMGQEVILRCVPISNHLYFYWYRQILGQKVEFLVSFYNNEISEKSEIFDDQFSVERPDGSNFTLKIRSTKLEDSAMYFCASSWDRGDQPQHFGDGTRLSIL.

The gene calls are TRBV4-1 and TRBJ2-5, with TRBD2 matching over 7 bases. V dropped 4 bases and J dropped 3; count of bases not matched to a gene: 5. Per the germline V gene, CDR1 is MGHRA and CDR2 is YSYEKL. This CDR3 is 14 amino acids long. As DNA, the CDR3 is TGCGCCAGCAGCCCCTATGGGGGGGAAGAGACCCAGTACTTC. This encodes CASSPYGGEETQYF.

This chain uses TRBV18 with TRBJ1-2; 7 bases agree with TRBD1. Germline assignment: CDR1 KGHSH and CDR2 LQKENI. There are 13 residues in the CDR3. Trimming at V came to 6 bases and at J to 4 bases, leaving 5 bases not matched to a gene. This CDR3 is CASSDDRAYGYTF. CDR3 sequence (DNA): TGTGCCAGCTCCGATGACAGGGCCTATGGCTACACCTTC.

The rearrangement uses TRBV6-5 and TRBJ1-6; D is unclear. Germline V gives CDR1 MNHEY, CDR2 SVGAGI. The CDR3 runs to 14 residues. Deletions cut 8 bases from V and 7 bases from J, with 15 bases between. In nucleotides, the CDR3 is TGTGCCAGCTCCCGGAAACGGGAGAATTCACCCCTCCACTTT. It specifies CASSRKRENSPLHF.

This clone was detected once. This chain connects TRBV2 to TRBJ1-3, with TRBD1 matching over 7 bases. The V and J ends lost 6 bases and 0 bases, in that order; junction bases with no gene match: 5. CDR3 length: 15 residues. CDR1 SNHLY and CDR2 FYNNEI come from the germline V gene. The CDR3 bases are TGTGCCAGCAGGGGACAGCTATCCTCTGGAAACACCATATATTTT. Translation gives CASRGQLSSGNTIYF.

V usage is TRBV27 and J usage is TRBJ2-2, with 7 bases fitting TRBD2. Germline loops: CDR1 MNHEY, CDR2 SMNVEV (reference sequence). This CDR3 spans 14 amino acids. Losses at the gene ends were 8 bases for V and 5 bases for J; bases not matched to a gene: 8. DNA for the CDR3: TGTGCCAGCCCTCCCCCGGGAGGTACCGGGGAGCTGTTTTTT. As protein: CASPPPGGTGELFF.

CDR3 loop: CASSLFSSSYNEQFF. DNA for the CDR3: TGCGCCAGCAGCTTGTTCTCTAGCTCCTACAATGAGCAGTTCTTC. V is TRBV5-1 and J is TRBJ2-1; no firm D call. CDR3 length: 15 amino acids. Trimming shortened V by 1 base and J by 0 bases, and 8 bases separated the two germline ends. Per germline, CDR1 SGHRS and CDR2 YFSETQ.

The chain is built from TRBV10-3 and TRBJ2-3; D gene uncertain. The V gene's germline CDR1 is ENHRY and CDR2 SYGVKD. This CDR3 is built from 11 residues. The V gene lost 3 bases and the J gene lost 5 bases, with 3 bases spanning the gap. CDR3 bases: TGTGCCATCAGTGACTTAGATACGCAGTATTTT. This gives the protein CAISDLDTQYF.